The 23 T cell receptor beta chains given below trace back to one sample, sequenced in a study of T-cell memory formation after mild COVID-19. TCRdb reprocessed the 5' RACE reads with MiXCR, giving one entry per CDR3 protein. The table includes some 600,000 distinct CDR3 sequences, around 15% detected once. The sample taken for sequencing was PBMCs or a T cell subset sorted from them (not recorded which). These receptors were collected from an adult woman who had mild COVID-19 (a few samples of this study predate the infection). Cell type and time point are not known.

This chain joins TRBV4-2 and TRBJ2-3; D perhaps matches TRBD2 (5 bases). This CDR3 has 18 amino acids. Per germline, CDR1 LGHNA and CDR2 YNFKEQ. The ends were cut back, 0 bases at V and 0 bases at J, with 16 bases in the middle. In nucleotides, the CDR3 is TGTGCCAGCAGCCAAGAAAGTTTCACGGGAACTAGCACAGATACGCAGTATTTT. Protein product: CASSQESFTGTSTDTQYF.

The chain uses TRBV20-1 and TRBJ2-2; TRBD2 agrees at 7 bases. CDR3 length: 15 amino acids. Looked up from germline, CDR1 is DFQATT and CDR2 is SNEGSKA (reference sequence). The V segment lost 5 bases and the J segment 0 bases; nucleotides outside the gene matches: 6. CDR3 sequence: CSALPGGSNTGELFF. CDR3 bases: TGCAGTGCTTTACCGGGGGGATCGAACACCGGGGAGCTGTTTTTT.

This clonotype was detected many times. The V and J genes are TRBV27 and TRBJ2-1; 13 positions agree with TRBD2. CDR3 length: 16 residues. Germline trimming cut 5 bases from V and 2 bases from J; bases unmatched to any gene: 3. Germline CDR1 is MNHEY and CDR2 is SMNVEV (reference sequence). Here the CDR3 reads CASSPGTSGTYNEQFF. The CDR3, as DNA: TGTGCCAGCAGTCCCGGGACTAGCGGGACCTACAATGAGCAGTTCTTC.

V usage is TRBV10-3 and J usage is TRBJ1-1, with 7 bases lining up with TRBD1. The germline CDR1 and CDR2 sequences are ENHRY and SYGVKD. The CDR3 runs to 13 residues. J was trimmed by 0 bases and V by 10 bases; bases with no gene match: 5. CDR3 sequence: CASRDSLNTEAFF. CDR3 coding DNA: TGTGCCAGCCGGGACAGCCTGAACACTGAAGCTTTCTTT.

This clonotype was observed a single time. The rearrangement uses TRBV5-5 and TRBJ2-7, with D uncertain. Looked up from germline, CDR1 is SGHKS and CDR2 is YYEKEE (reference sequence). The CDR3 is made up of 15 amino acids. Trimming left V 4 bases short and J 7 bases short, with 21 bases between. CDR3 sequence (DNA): TGTGCCAGCAGCACCCTAGGCACAGTTTCCTCGGAGCAGTACTTC. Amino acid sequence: CASSTLGTVSSEQYF.

The CDR3 sequence: CASSPSRVPTEAFF. The CDR3 region has the DNA TGTGCCAGCAGCCCATCCAGGGTCCCCACTGAAGCTTTCTTT. The chain links TRBV7-2 to TRBJ1-1, with a tentative D call TRBD1 (5 bases). The CDR3 consists of 14 residues. The ends were cut back, 5 bases at V and 4 bases at J, with 14 bases in the middle. Per the germline V gene, CDR1 is SGHTA and CDR2 is FQGNSA.

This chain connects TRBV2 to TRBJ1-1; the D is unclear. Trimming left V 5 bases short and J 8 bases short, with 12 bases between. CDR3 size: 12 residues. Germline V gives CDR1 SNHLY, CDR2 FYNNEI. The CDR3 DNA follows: TGTGCCAGCAGTAATATCCGGCGCGAAGCTTTCTTT. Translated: CASSNIRREAFF.

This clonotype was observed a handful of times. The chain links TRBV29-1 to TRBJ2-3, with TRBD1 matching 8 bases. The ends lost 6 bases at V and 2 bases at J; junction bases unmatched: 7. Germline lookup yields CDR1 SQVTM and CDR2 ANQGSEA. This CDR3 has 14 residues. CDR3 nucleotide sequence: TGCAGCGTCACCCGGGACAGGAACACAGATACGCAGTATTTT. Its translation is CSVTRDRNTDTQYF.

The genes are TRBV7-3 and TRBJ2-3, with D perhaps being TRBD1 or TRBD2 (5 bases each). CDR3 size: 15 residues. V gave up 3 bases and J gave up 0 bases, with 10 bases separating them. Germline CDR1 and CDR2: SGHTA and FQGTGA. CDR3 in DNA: TGTGCCAGCAGCTTGGGGACCACTAGCACAGATACGCAGTATTTT. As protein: CASSLGTTSTDTQYF.

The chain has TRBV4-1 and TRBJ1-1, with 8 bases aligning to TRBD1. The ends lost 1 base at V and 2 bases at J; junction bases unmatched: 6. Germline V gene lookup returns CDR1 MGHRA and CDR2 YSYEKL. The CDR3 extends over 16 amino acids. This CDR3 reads CASSQVRGLFNTEAFF. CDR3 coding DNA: TGCGCCAGCAGCCAAGTCAGGGGGCTTTTCAACACTGAAGCTTTCTTT.

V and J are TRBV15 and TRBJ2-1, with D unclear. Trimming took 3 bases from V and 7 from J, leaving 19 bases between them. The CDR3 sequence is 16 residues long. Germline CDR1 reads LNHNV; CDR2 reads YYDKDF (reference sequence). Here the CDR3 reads CATSSTGPSNFNEQFF. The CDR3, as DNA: TGTGCCACCAGCAGTACCGGGCCCTCCAATTTTAATGAGCAGTTCTTC.

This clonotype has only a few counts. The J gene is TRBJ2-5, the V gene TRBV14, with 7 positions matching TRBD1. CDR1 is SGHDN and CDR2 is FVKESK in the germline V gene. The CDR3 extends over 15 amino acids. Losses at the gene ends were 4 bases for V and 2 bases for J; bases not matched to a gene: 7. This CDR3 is CASSRRQGRQETQYF. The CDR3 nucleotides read TGTGCCAGCAGCCGACGACAGGGTCGACAAGAGACCCAGTACTTC. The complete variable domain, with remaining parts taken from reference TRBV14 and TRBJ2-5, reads EAGVTQFPSHSVIEKGQTVTLRCDPISGHDNLYWYRRVMGKEIKFLLHFVKESKQDESGMPNNRFLAERTGGTYSTLKVQPAELEDSGVYFCASSRRQGRQETQYFGPGTRLLVL.

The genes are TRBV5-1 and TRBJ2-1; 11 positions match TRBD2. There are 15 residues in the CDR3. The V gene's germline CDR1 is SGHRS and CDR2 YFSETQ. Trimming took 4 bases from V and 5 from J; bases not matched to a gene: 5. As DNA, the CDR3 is TGCGCCAGCAGCGTTAGCGGGAGGGCTGACAATGAGCAGTTCTTC. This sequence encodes CASSVSGRADNEQFF.

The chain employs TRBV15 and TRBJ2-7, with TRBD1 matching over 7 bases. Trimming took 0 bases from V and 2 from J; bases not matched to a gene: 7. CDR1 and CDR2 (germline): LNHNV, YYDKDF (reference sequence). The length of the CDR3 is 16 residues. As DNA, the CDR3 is TGTGCCACCAGCAGAGATCTTGAGACAGGGACCTACGAGCAGTACTTC. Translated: CATSRDLETGTYEQYF.

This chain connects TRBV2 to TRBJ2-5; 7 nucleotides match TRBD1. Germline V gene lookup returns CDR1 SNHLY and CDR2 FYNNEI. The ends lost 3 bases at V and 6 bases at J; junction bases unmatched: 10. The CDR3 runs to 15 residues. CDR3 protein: CASSDEQGIQKTQYF. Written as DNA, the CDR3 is TGTGCCAGCAGTGACGAACAGGGGATACAGAAGACCCAGTACTTC.

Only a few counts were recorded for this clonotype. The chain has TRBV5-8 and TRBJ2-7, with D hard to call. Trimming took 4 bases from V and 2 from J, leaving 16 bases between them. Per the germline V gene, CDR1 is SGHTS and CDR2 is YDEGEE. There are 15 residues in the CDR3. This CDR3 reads CASSGVPGRTYEQYF. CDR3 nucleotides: TGTGCCAGCAGCGGCGTTCCCGGGCGCACCTACGAGCAGTACTTC. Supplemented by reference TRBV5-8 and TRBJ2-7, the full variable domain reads EAGVTQSPTHLIKTRGQQATLRCSPISGHTSVYWYQQALGLGLQFLLWYDEGEERNRGNFPPRFSGRQFPNYSSELNVNALELEDSALYLCASSGVPGRTYEQYFGPGTRLTVT.

The CDR3, as DNA: TGCGCCAGCAGGTTAGGGACAGGGGCAACTTCTTCCAACTATGGCTACACCTTC. Amino acids: CASRLGTGATSSNYGYTF. The chain links TRBV5-1 to TRBJ1-2; 10 nucleotides align to TRBD1. The CDR3 extends over 18 amino acids. V trimming: 5 bases; J trimming: 2 bases; junction bases outside the gene matches: 15. In germline, CDR1 is SGHRS, CDR2 YFSETQ.

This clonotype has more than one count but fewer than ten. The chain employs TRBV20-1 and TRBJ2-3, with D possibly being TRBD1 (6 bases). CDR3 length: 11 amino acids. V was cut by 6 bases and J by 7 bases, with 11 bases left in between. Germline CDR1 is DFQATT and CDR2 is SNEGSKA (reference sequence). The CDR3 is CSAGQRYTQYF. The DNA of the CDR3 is TGCAGTGCCGGACAGCGGTATACGCAGTATTTT.

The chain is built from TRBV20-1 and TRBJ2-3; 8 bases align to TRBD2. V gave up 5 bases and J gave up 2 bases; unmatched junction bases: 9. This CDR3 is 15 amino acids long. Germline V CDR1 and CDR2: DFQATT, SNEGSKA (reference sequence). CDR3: CSAFRLRGATDTQYF. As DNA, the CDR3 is TGCAGTGCTTTCCGCCTGCGGGGGGCCACAGATACGCAGTATTTT.

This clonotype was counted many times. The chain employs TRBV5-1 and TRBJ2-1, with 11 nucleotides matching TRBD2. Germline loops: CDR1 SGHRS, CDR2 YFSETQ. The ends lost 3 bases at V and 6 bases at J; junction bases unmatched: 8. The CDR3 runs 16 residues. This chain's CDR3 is CASSWAIGTSGNEQFF. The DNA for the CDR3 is TGCGCCAGCAGCTGGGCTATCGGGACTAGCGGCAATGAGCAGTTCTTC.

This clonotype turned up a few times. DNA for the CDR3: TGTGCCAGCAGCTTGGTTGGGGGATCGGGAAACACCATATATTTT. Translation: CASSLVGGSGNTIYF. This chain connects TRBV5-5 to TRBJ1-3, with D perhaps matching TRBD1 (5 bases). The CDR3 totals 15 residues. Germline loops: CDR1 SGHKS, CDR2 YYEKEE (reference sequence). V lost 0 bases and J 4 bases, leaving 11 bases between the germline ends.

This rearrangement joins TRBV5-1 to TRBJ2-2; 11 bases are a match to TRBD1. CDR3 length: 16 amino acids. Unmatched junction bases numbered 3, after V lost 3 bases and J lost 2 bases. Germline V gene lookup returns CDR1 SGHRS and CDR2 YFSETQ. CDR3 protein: CASSWRTGGNTGELFF. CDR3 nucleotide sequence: TGCGCCAGCAGCTGGAGGACAGGGGGCAACACCGGGGAGCTGTTTTTT.

CDR3 region: CASSFFGGSYTEAFF. DNA of the CDR3: TGTGCCAGCAGCTTCTTCGGGGGCTCTTACACTGAAGCTTTCTTT. This chain joins TRBV7-2 and TRBJ1-1; a weak D match, TRBD1 (6 bases). This CDR3 is built from 15 residues. Germline CDR1 and CDR2: SGHTA and FQGNSA. V gave up 3 bases and J gave up 3 bases, with 14 bases separating them.